This TCR beta chain stems from a study of T cells in Graves' hyperthyroidism and ophthalmopathy. Regarding the study as a whole: For ophthalmopathy, model prediction preceded onset by a median around six months. In the analysis, a 13 V-J model separated ophthalmopathy from stable hyperthyroidism.

Amplified TCR beta CDR3 regions came from RNA transcripts. The HTBI primer set was used in a first-round RT-PCR of the TCR CDR3. TCRdb called the multiplex PCR reads again in MiXCR, with one record for every CDR3 protein. Of 540,000 or so distinct CDR3 sequences listed, around 14% are singletons. Based on clinical symptoms, serum thyroxine and TRAb, thyroid ultrasound and orbital computed tomography, diagnoses were reached. This clonotype was counted at least ten times. Its antigen is not known. Germline lookup yields CDR1 SGHRS and CDR2 YFSETQ. The V end was cut by 9 bases, the J end by 0 bases, with 10 bases between. This CDR3 comprises 13 residues.

The V and J genes are TRBV5-1 and TRBJ2-1; no definite D call. The sequenced sample consisted of blood. The sequence was obtained from a woman younger than 45 with Graves' hyperthyroidism. CDR3 nucleotides: TGCGCCACCAGTCAGACCTCCTACAATGAGCAGTTCTTC. It encodes CATSQTSYNEQFF.